Below are 31 T cell receptor beta chains sequenced from a single sample in a study of cytomegalovirus exposure and HLA in healthy donors. Here immunoSEQ multiplex PCR was the method, and the copy in TCRdb shows in-frame clones only, minus some. The repertoire holds 160,000 or so clones, with 86% as singletons. The sequenced sample consisted of PBMCs. Source of these receptors: a man aged 18 to 30 in good health and CMV-seropositive.

The CDR3, as DNA: TGCGCCAGCAGCCAGCGGGAGGGCCTTTACGAGCAGTACTTC. Amino acid sequence: CASSQREGLYEQYF. The chain couples TRBV5-1 to TRBJ2-7; TRBD2 matches 10 bases. This CDR3 region has 14 residues. J was trimmed by 4 bases and V by 4 bases; bases with no gene match: 5. Germline CDR1 reads SGHRS; CDR2 reads YFSETQ.

The chain combines TRBV29-1 with TRBJ2-7; a weak D match, TRBD2 (5 bases). The CDR3 has 12 residues. The germline CDR1 and CDR2 sequences are SQVTM and ANQGSEA. V shed 6 bases and J shed 6 bases, with 15 bases lying between them. CDR3 in amino acids: CSVDEGKGEQYF. CDR3 nucleotide sequence: TGCAGCGTAGACGAGGGAAAAGGCGAGCAGTACTTC.

The rearrangement joins TRBV7-9 to TRBJ1-1; D is possibly TRBD1 (6 bases). CDR3 length: 16 amino acids. Germline lookup yields CDR1 SEHNR and CDR2 FQNEAQ (reference sequence). V gave up 1 base and J gave up 0 bases, with 12 bases separating them. CDR3 DNA: TGTGCCAGCAGCTTAGACAGGGCCTTCATGAACACTGAAGCTTTCTTT. Amino acids: CASSLDRAFMNTEAFF.

The chain is built from TRBV9 and TRBJ1-1; D perhaps matches TRBD1 (6 bases). The V end was cut by 0 bases, the J end by 4 bases, with 13 bases between. The V gene's germline CDR1 is SGDLS and CDR2 YYNGEE. This CDR3 contains 15 residues. CDR3 loop: CASSVGDRRGTEAFF. In DNA, the CDR3 is TGTGCCAGCAGCGTAGGCGACCGCAGGGGCACTGAAGCTTTCTTT.

The chain couples TRBV7-3 to TRBJ2-6; no clear D. The CDR3 totals 13 residues. Trimming shortened V by 5 bases and J by 4 bases, and 6 bases separated the two germline ends. From germline, CDR1 is SGHTA and CDR2 FQGTGA. For the CDR3, the DNA is TGTGCCAGCAGCCGCGCCGGGGCCAACGTCCTGACTTTC. This encodes CASSRAGANVLTF.

The rearrangement joins TRBV27 to TRBJ2-3; 9 bases agree with TRBD2. Germline V gene lookup returns CDR1 MNHEY and CDR2 SMNVEV (reference sequence). The CDR3 loop spans 14 amino acids. Trimming at V came to 6 bases and at J to 7 bases, leaving 8 bases not matched to a gene. CDR3 in DNA: TGTGCCAGCAGCTGGCGGGGGGGCGTAAATACGCAGTATTTT. It yields the protein CASSWRGGVNTQYF.

This chain joins TRBV28 and TRBJ1-4; 7 bases line up with TRBD1. The V gene's germline CDR1 is MDHEN and CDR2 SYDVKM. V lost 7 bases to trimming and J lost 3 bases; unmatched junction nucleotides: 2. The CDR3 covers 13 residues. The CDR3 sequence is CASKQGPNEKLFF. The CDR3 bases are TGTGCCAGCAAACAGGGGCCTAATGAAAAACTGTTTTTT.

The chain carries TRBV7-9 and TRBJ1-3, with TRBD1 as a possible D gene (6 bases). The germline V gene has CDR1 SEHNR and CDR2 FQNEAQ (reference sequence). V was clipped by 5 bases and J by 14 bases, with 13 bases between them. The CDR3 loop spans 11 amino acids. Written as DNA, the CDR3 is TGTGCCAGCAGCCCGGGGGGGCCCTTATATTTT. This encodes CASSPGGPLYF.

The V call is TRBV27, the J call TRBJ1-2; a possible D gene is TRBD1 (5 bases). The CDR3 covers 13 residues. Looked up from germline, CDR1 is MNHEY and CDR2 is SMNVEV (reference sequence). Trimming shortened V by 0 bases and J by 8 bases, and 10 bases separated the two germline ends. In nucleotides, the CDR3 is TGTGCCAGCAGTTTATCCCCCCGGGGGGGCTACACCTTC. Its translation is CASSLSPRGGYTF.

V gene TRBV5-1 combines with J gene TRBJ1-1; 8 nucleotides align to TRBD1. The germline V gene encodes CDR1 SGHRS and CDR2 YFSETQ. The V segment lost 0 bases and the J segment 6 bases; nucleotides outside the gene matches: 4. The CDR3 is 14 residues long. In nucleotides, the CDR3 is TGCGCCAGCAGCTTGGCCAGGGGGCAGTCTGAAGCTTTCTTT. Translated, it gives CASSLARGQSEAFF.

To note about this clone: This could be a read error, since a much larger clone is one nucleotide away. The same CDR3 also results from other DNA sequences found in this sample. V is TRBV6-5 and J is TRBJ1-2; 10 bases are a match to TRBD1. V shed 0 bases and J 4 bases; nucleotides not matched to a gene: 5. Germline CDR1 reads MNHEY; CDR2 reads SVGAGI. This CDR3 is 16 amino acids long. The CDR3 DNA reads as TGTGCCAGCAGTTACTCGAGGACAGGGGGGGGCTATGGCTACACCTTC. It translates to CASSYSRTGGGYGYTF.

This clone was seen just once. V usage is TRBV15 and J usage is TRBJ2-2; no definite D call. This CDR3 is 13 amino acids long. Deletions cut 1 base from V and 7 bases from J, with 7 bases between. CDR1 LNHNV and CDR2 YYDKDF come from the germline V gene (reference sequence). Here the CDR3 reads CATSRAEVGELFF. The CDR3 DNA reads as TGTGCCACCAGCAGAGCAGAGGTCGGGGAGCTGTTTTTT.

This chain links TRBV6-1 with TRBJ1-3; 9 bases fit TRBD1. The CDR3 covers 15 residues. V trimming: 5 bases; J trimming: 2 bases; junction bases outside the gene matches: 4. From germline, CDR1 is MNHNS and CDR2 SASEGT. CDR3 in DNA: TGTGCCAGCAGTCAACAGGGGGCTGCTGGAAACACCATATATTTT. Amino acids: CASSQQGAAGNTIYF.

The chain uses TRBV27 and TRBJ1-4; tentatively, D is TRBD1 (5 bases). V was shortened by 0 bases and J by 4 bases, with 21 bases between the two germline ends. The CDR3 loop spans 19 amino acids. In germline, CDR1 is MNHEY, CDR2 SMNVEV (reference sequence). The CDR3 protein is CASSLSGEGRLWGNEKLFF. The CDR3, as DNA: TGTGCCAGCAGTTTATCAGGGGAGGGCAGACTCTGGGGTAATGAAAAACTGTTTTTT.

The chain employs TRBV7-8 and TRBJ2-5; TRBD2 agrees at 8 bases. The V gene's germline CDR1 is SGHVS and CDR2 FQNEAQ. This CDR3 has 17 amino acids. Trimming cost V 5 bases and J 1 base; bases outside gene matches: 12. CDR3 sequence (DNA): TGTGCCAGCAGCCCGAGAGGCAGCGGGAGAGCCCAAGAGACCCAGTACTTC. Translating gives CASSPRGSGRAQETQYF.

The CDR3 nucleotides are TGTGCCAGCAGCCAAGACTCCGGAGGGGAAAAACTGTTTTTT. Its protein is CASSQDSGGEKLFF. This sequence joins TRBV4-2 and TRBJ1-4, with D uncertain. The CDR3 has 14 amino acids. Germline values: CDR1 LGHNA, CDR2 YNFKEQ. With 0 bases removed from V and 8 bases from J, the gap between germline ends came to 10 bases.

The genes are TRBV9 and TRBJ2-2, with D unresolved. Germline assignment: CDR1 SGDLS and CDR2 YYNGEE. This CDR3 comprises 15 residues. Trimming removed 0 bases at V and 2 bases at J, with 8 bases between. Here the CDR3 reads CASSVVGSNTGELFF. Here the CDR3 DNA reads TGTGCCAGCAGCGTAGTGGGCAGCAACACCGGGGAGCTGTTTTTT.

The rearrangement links TRBV29-1 to TRBJ2-3; D is perhaps TRBD2 (5 bases). CDR3 length equals 15 residues. CDR1 is SQVTM and CDR2 is ANQGSEA in the germline V gene. V lost 3 bases, J lost 4 bases, and 17 bases lay in between. The CDR3 DNA reads as TGCAGCGTTGATGAGGGAGTATTTCAACCAGATACGCAGTATTTT. This translates into CSVDEGVFQPDTQYF.

This chain uses TRBV5-1 with TRBJ1-5; 8 bases line up with TRBD1. J gave up 4 bases and V 4 bases, and 10 bases lay outside the gene matches. The CDR3 extends over 16 amino acids. Germline CDR1 SGHRS, CDR2 YFSETQ. CDR3 residues: CASSPGHRDRNQPQHF. CDR3 bases: TGCGCCAGCAGCCCGGGCCACCGGGACAGGAATCAGCCCCAGCATTTT.

This CDR3 reads CASSDSMTGAQYF. CDR3 nucleotide sequence: TGTGCCAGCAGTGACTCGATGACCGGGGCGCAGTATTTT. The V call is TRBV6-4, the J call TRBJ2-3, with TRBD2 as a possible D gene (5 bases). Germline CDR1 and CDR2: MRHNA and SNTAGT. This CDR3 is built from 13 residues. Trimming stripped 0 bases from V and 10 bases from J, with 11 bases between.

The J gene is TRBJ2-3, the V gene TRBV27; 10 bases align to TRBD2. The CDR3 runs 16 residues. J lost 2 bases, V lost 4 bases, and 6 bases had no gene match. Germline V CDR1 and CDR2: MNHEY, SMNVEV (reference sequence). The CDR3 reads CASSSRTSGNTDTQYF. CDR3 nucleotide sequence: TGTGCCAGCAGTTCCCGGACTAGCGGAAACACAGATACGCAGTATTTT.

J is TRBJ2-1 and V is TRBV7-2; perhaps TRBD2 as D (7 bases). This CDR3 spans 15 amino acids. From germline, CDR1 is SGHTA and CDR2 FQGNSA. Trimming cost V 1 base and J 6 bases, with 13 bases left between them. The CDR3 bases are TGTGCCAGCAGCTTAGTCCGGGGGGCGGGCAATGAGCAGTTCTTC. It codes for CASSLVRGAGNEQFF.

The chain recombines TRBV14 with TRBJ2-7; D unresolved. The CDR3 totals 13 residues. Germline V gene lookup returns CDR1 SGHDN and CDR2 FVKESK. V was clipped by 2 bases and J by 7 bases, with 12 bases between them. CDR3 residues: CASSQYKKAEQYF. The CDR3 DNA sequence: TGTGCCAGCAGCCAATACAAGAAAGCGGAGCAGTACTTC.

The CDR3 sequence: CASSGTSGRAWETQYF. In DNA, the CDR3 is TGTGCCAGCAGCGGGACTAGCGGGAGGGCCTGGGAGACCCAGTACTTC. The chain is built from TRBV9 and TRBJ2-5; 15 bases align to TRBD2. This CDR3 contains 16 residues. With 3 bases clipped from V and 5 bases from J, the junction kept 5 bases outside the gene matches. CDR1 and CDR2 from the germline V gene are SGDLS and YYNGEE.

This chain links TRBV5-1 with TRBJ2-7, with 8 bases identical to TRBD1. The CDR3 is 14 amino acids. CDR1 and CDR2 from the germline V gene are SGHRS and YFSETQ. Trimming removed 1 base from V and 1 base from J; junction bases left unmatched: 1. The CDR3 DNA reads as TGCGCCAGCAGCTTGAGGACAGGGTCCTACGAGCAGTACTTC. Its translation: CASSLRTGSYEQYF.

This clone was seen a single time. The chain joins TRBV18 to TRBJ2-7; TRBD2 is a possible D gene (5 bases). This CDR3 spans 14 amino acids. V was shortened by 2 bases and J by 0 bases, with 8 bases between the two germline ends. CDR1 and CDR2 from the germline V gene are KGHSH and LQKENI. The CDR3 protein is CASSPEGSSYEQYF. CDR3 DNA: TGTGCCAGCTCACCAGAGGGAAGCTCCTACGAGCAGTACTTC.

V usage is TRBV21-1 and J usage is TRBJ2-5; no DNA check was done on the table's D call, TRBD1. TRBV21-1 is described as a pseudogene. The CDR3 length is 17 residues. The CDR3 here is CASSKVYEVWDIGTQYF. As DNA, the CDR3 is TGTGCCAGCAGCAAAGTTTATGAGGTGTGGGACATAGGGACCCAGTACTTC.

This clone was recorded once. The chain employs TRBV11-3 and TRBJ1-5; D is unclear. The CDR3 is 14 amino acids. The germline V and J ends were trimmed by 3 bases and 1 base, with 7 bases remaining between them. Germline V lookup: CDR1 SGHNT, CDR2 YENEEA. Written as DNA, the CDR3 is TGTGCCAGCAGCTTGGGAGCAAGCAATCAGCCCCAGCATTTT. It translates to CASSLGASNQPQHF.

This clone was recorded a few times. The rearrangement links TRBV7-6 to TRBJ2-1, with TRBD2 matching 7 bases. Germline loops: CDR1 SGHVS, CDR2 FNYEAQ. The CDR3 consists of 14 residues. V was pared by 5 bases and J by 2 bases, with 3 bases of the junction left unmatched. The CDR3 nucleotides read TGTGCCAGCAGCCGCGGGGGAACCTACAATGAGCAGTTCTTC. Translating gives CASSRGGTYNEQFF.

The chain has TRBV5-4 and TRBJ1-1, with D possibly TRBD1 on 5 matching bases. Between the trimmed V and J ends, which lost 2 bases and 1 base, there was a span of 18 bases. The germline V gene has CDR1 SGHNT and CDR2 YYREEE (reference sequence). The CDR3 is 17 residues long. In DNA form, the CDR3 reads TGTGCCAGCAGCTTAGTGCTAGCAGGGAGGGGGAACACTGAAGCTTTCTTT. Translating gives CASSLVLAGRGNTEAFF.

This sequence joins TRBV5-1 and TRBJ1-1; 7 nucleotides match TRBD1. The CDR3 has 14 residues. Germline CDR1 SGHRS, CDR2 YFSETQ. Trimming cost V 4 bases and J 4 bases; bases outside gene matches: 7. The CDR3 DNA follows: TGCGCCAGCAGCCCGGACAGGCCGGGCACTGAAGCTTTCTTT. Protein: CASSPDRPGTEAFF.